A single sample gave rise to the 30 T cell receptor beta chains below, sequenced in a study of neurological immune-mediated disorders (dated by TCRdb to between 2019 and 2020). This specimen's time point label, per the study, means: longitudinal time-point 3. The library was made by 5' RACE. Sequencing relied on an Illumina HiSeq 2500. TCRdb applied fastp at Q25 and MiXCR to the public reads, then kept only in-frame beta chains. Each entry is one CDR3 protein sequence, shown with its most common DNA and genes. In all, the sample holds some 55,000 distinct CDR3 sequences, and roughly 8.8% of those were seen once. 1.9% of the sample is taken by the ten largest. The sequenced sample consisted of PBMCs. These TCRs come from a woman in her 40s in good health.

This clonotype was picked up many times. The chain carries TRBV3-1 and TRBJ1-1, with D uncertain. CDR1 LGHDT and CDR2 YNNKEL come from the germline V gene (reference sequence). Deletions cut 4 bases from V and 0 bases from J, with 9 bases between. This CDR3 comprises 14 residues. CDR3 residues: CASSPMGMNTEAFF. DNA of the CDR3: TGTGCCAGCAGCCCGATGGGCATGAACACTGAAGCTTTCTTT.

This clonotype occurred many times. This chain links TRBV5-5 with TRBJ2-7; 8 positions agree with TRBD1. The germline V gene has CDR1 SGHKS and CDR2 YYEKEE (reference sequence). The CDR3 sequence is 14 residues long. The V segment lost 4 bases and the J segment 2 bases; nucleotides outside the gene matches: 5. CDR3 DNA sequence: TGTGCCAGCAGCGTAGACAGGGGAGCCTACGAGCAGTACTTC. Translation gives CASSVDRGAYEQYF.

This clonotype was seen many times. The rearrangement links TRBV5-1 to TRBJ2-7, with D hard to call. The germline V gene has CDR1 SGHRS and CDR2 YFSETQ. The CDR3 totals 11 residues. The V and J ends lost 5 bases and 4 bases respectively, with 7 bases between them. CDR3 DNA: TGCGCCAGCAGAAGGGAATACGAGCAGTACTTC. Its protein product is CASRREYEQYF.

This clonotype was detected many times. The rearrangement joins TRBV9 to TRBJ1-2, with unresolved D. In germline, CDR1 is SGDLS, CDR2 YYNGEE. The CDR3 loop spans 14 amino acids. V shed 0 bases and J shed 2 bases, with 8 bases lying between them. The CDR3: CASSVATGNYGYTF. DNA of the CDR3: TGTGCCAGCAGCGTAGCTACGGGGAACTATGGCTACACCTTC.

This chain uses TRBV5-1 with TRBJ2-1; TRBD2 matches at 12 bases. This CDR3 has 14 residues. Germline values: CDR1 SGHRS, CDR2 YFSETQ. J was trimmed by 9 bases and V by 5 bases; bases with no gene match: 6. The CDR3 region is CASRKTSGSSEQFF. The CDR3 DNA follows: TGCGCCAGCAGAAAGACTAGCGGGAGTTCTGAGCAGTTCTTC.

The chain carries TRBV12-3 or TRBV12-4 and TRBJ1-1; 9 bases fit TRBD1. J was trimmed by 4 bases and V by 5 bases; bases with no gene match: 8. This CDR3 is 15 amino acids long. The CDR3 reads CASSDNRGQGTEAFF. The CDR3 coding sequence is TGTGCCAGCAGTGACAACAGGGGGCAGGGCACTGAAGCTTTCTTT.

This clonotype was counted ten times or more. This chain connects TRBV12-3 or TRBV12-4 to TRBJ1-1, with a tentative D call TRBD1 (5 bases). Trimming shortened V by 5 bases and J by 0 bases, and 13 bases separated the two germline ends. The CDR3 extends over 15 amino acids. CDR3 protein: CASSGTGIVNTEAFF. CDR3 sequence (DNA): TGTGCCAGCAGTGGGACGGGGATCGTGAACACTGAAGCTTTCTTT.

This clonotype has a count of ten or more. The V call is TRBV7-2, the J call TRBJ2-2; 9 nucleotides match TRBD2. V was clipped by 2 bases and J by 0 bases; unmatched bases: 4. The CDR3 contains 17 residues. CDR1 and CDR2 (germline): SGHTA, FQGNSA. In DNA form, the CDR3 reads TGTGCCAGCAGCTTACCACGGACTAGCGCGAACACCGGGGAGCTGTTTTTT. This sequence encodes CASSLPRTSANTGELFF.

The chain recombines TRBV29-1 with TRBJ1-4, with TRBD1 as a possible D gene (5 bases). This CDR3 has 12 amino acids. Germline CDR1 is SQVTM and CDR2 is ANQGSEA. V was trimmed by 4 bases and J by 7 bases, leaving 10 bases between them. The CDR3 nucleotides are TGCAGCGTTGGGCAGAGGGGTGAAAAACTGTTTTTT. As protein: CSVGQRGEKLFF.

This clonotype was picked up many times. The chain has TRBV5-5 and TRBJ1-1; D is unresolved. This CDR3 is built from 16 residues. Looked up from germline, CDR1 is SGHKS and CDR2 is YYEKEE (reference sequence). Trimming pared 4 bases from V and 3 bases from J, leaving 19 bases between. The CDR3 nucleotides are TGTGCCAGCAGCCCACGACCGCAGGTTTCCTACACTGAAGCTTTCTTT. Residues: CASSPRPQVSYTEAFF.

This clonotype was seen ten or more times. The CDR3 DNA is TGTGCCAGCAGTTACGGGACGGAGAACACTGAAGCTTTCTTT. The encoded protein is CASSYGTENTEAFF. The gene calls are TRBV6-1 and TRBJ1-1; D is perhaps TRBD1 (5 bases). Germline CDR1 MNHNS, CDR2 SASEGT. Trimming removed 5 bases from V and 1 base from J, with 11 bases in between. This CDR3 is 14 amino acids long.

At least ten counts were recorded for this clonotype. The V gene is TRBV20-1, the J gene TRBJ1-2; the D gene is possibly TRBD1 (6 bases). There are 12 residues in the CDR3. The germline V gene encodes CDR1 DFQATT and CDR2 SNEGSKA (reference sequence). Trimming stripped 5 bases from V and 1 base from J, with 8 bases between. The CDR3 coding sequence is TGCAGTGCTGGACAGATTAACTATGGCTACACCTTC. Protein: CSAGQINYGYTF.

In this sample, this clonotype turned up many times. The gene calls are TRBV20-1 and TRBJ1-5; no clear D gene. The germline V gene encodes CDR1 DFQATT and CDR2 SNEGSKA (reference sequence). The CDR3 is made up of 15 amino acids. The V and J ends lost 4 bases and 4 bases respectively, with 17 bases between them. CDR3 nucleotides: TGCAGTGCTATCCGAAACCCGGGAGGGAATCAGCCCCAGCATTTT. Its protein product is CSAIRNPGGNQPQHF.

This clonotype was counted ten times or more. V is TRBV20-1 and J is TRBJ2-7, with TRBD2 identical over 9 bases. This CDR3 contains 14 residues. With 1 base clipped from V and 5 bases from J, the junction kept 6 bases outside the gene matches. CDR1 is DFQATT and CDR2 is SNEGSKA in the germline V gene (reference sequence). The CDR3 DNA reads TGCAGTGCTAGAGGCGGCGGGGGGGGAGACGAGCAGTACTTC. Its translation: CSARGGGGGDEQYF.

This clonotype was recorded many times. The gene calls are TRBV5-1 and TRBJ2-1, with D hard to call. The CDR3 consists of 13 residues. In germline, CDR1 is SGHRS, CDR2 YFSETQ. Trimming left V 0 bases short and J 10 bases short, with 11 bases between. CDR3 in DNA: TGCGCCAGCAGCTTGGAAGGCTCCCAGGAGCAGTTCTTC. Translated, it gives CASSLEGSQEQFF.

In its sample, this clonotype was seen many times. This rearrangement joins TRBV6-4 to TRBJ2-6; TRBD1 agrees at 8 bases. Per the germline V gene, CDR1 is MRHNA and CDR2 is SNTAGT. The CDR3 covers 19 residues. The V segment lost 2 bases and the J segment 0 bases; nucleotides outside the gene matches: 9. DNA for the CDR3: TGTGCCAGCAGTGACAGGTACGGGACAGGAGTCTCTGGGGCCAACGTCCTGACTTTC. Its translation is CASSDRYGTGVSGANVLTF.

This clonotype was seen ten or more times. This chain joins TRBV6-6 and TRBJ1-1; the D gene is possibly TRBD1 (6 bases). Between the trimmed V and J ends, which lost 7 bases and 4 bases, there was a span of 16 bases. Germline V gene sequence: CDR1 MNHNY, CDR2 SVGAGI (reference sequence). The CDR3 is 14 amino acids. The chain's CDR3 is CASTPTGGGTEAFF. CDR3 nucleotides: TGTGCCAGCACCCCGACAGGCGGCGGCACTGAAGCTTTCTTT.

Turning to this clonotype: One base away lies a much larger clone, so this may be a sequencing read error. This chain links TRBV4-1 with TRBJ2-3; D not resolved. This CDR3 has 14 amino acids. Per germline, CDR1 MGHRA and CDR2 YSYEKL. Trimming shortened V by 3 bases and J by 4 bases, and 11 bases separated the two germline ends. Written as DNA, the CDR3 is TGCGCCAGCAGCCAGGGCCTAGACCCAGATACGCAGTATTTT. Protein product: CASSQGLDPDTQYF.

V is TRBV7-2 and J is TRBJ1-1, with a tentative D call TRBD1 (5 bases). CDR3 size: 14 residues. V lost 2 bases and J 1 base, leaving 8 bases between the germline ends. Germline CDR1 SGHTA, CDR2 FQGNSA. The CDR3 spells CASSLFQGNTEAFF. The CDR3 nucleotides read TGTGCCAGCAGCTTATTCCAGGGGAACACTGAAGCTTTCTTT.

This clonotype was seen at least ten times. The genes are TRBV20-1 and TRBJ1-6; D not certain. Per the germline V gene, CDR1 is DFQATT and CDR2 is SNEGSKA (reference sequence). Deletions cut 3 bases from V and 7 bases from J, with 10 bases between. CDR3 length: 13 residues. The CDR3 DNA reads TGCAGTGCTAGGCGCGATAGAAATTCACCCCTCCACTTT. Encoded protein: CSARRDRNSPLHF.

This clonotype was recorded many times. CDR3 region: CASSQEVQTSAHYEQYF. The CDR3 DNA sequence: TGTGCCAGCAGCCAAGAGGTCCAGACTAGCGCACACTACGAGCAGTACTTC. The chain couples TRBV3-1 to TRBJ2-7; 8 nucleotides align to TRBD2. The CDR3 length is 17 residues. The ends lost 0 bases at V and 3 bases at J; junction bases unmatched: 10. Germline-derived CDR1 and CDR2 are LGHDT and YNNKEL (reference sequence).

This clonotype was seen a handful of times. The V gene is TRBV5-1, the J gene TRBJ2-5, with TRBD1 identical over 8 bases. Trimming removed 4 bases from V and 8 bases from J; junction bases left unmatched: 13. The germline V gene encodes CDR1 SGHRS and CDR2 YFSETQ. This CDR3 has 15 amino acids. CDR3 DNA sequence: TGCGCCAGCAGCACCGGGACAGGCTTTAATCCAACCCAGTACTTC. Translation gives CASSTGTGFNPTQYF. Drawing the rest from reference TRBV5-1 and TRBJ2-5, the complete variable domain is KAGVTQTPRYLIKTRGQQVTLSCSPISGHRSVSWYQQTPGQGLQFLFEYFSETQRNKGNFPGRFSGRQFSNSRSEMNVSTLELGDSALYLCASSTGTGFNPTQYFGPGTRLLVL.

The chain employs TRBV6-2 or TRBV6-3 and TRBJ2-3, with D perhaps matching TRBD1 or TRBD2 (7 bases each). Trimming left V 8 bases short and J 5 bases short, with 23 bases between. Germline V gives CDR1 MNHEY, CDR2 SVGEGT. The CDR3 runs 16 residues. The CDR3 reads CASGAGGTDLEDTQYF. The DNA for the CDR3 is TGTGCCAGCGGAGCCGGGGGGACAGATTTGGAAGATACGCAGTATTTT.

This clonotype has a count of ten or more. V gene TRBV9 combines with J gene TRBJ1-1; maybe TRBD1 (5 bases). V was cut by 0 bases and J by 5 bases, with 14 bases left in between. The CDR3 consists of 15 residues. Germline lookup yields CDR1 SGDLS and CDR2 YYNGEE. The CDR3 region is CASSVEGGAWTEAFF. In DNA, the CDR3 is TGTGCCAGCAGCGTAGAGGGTGGGGCGTGGACTGAAGCTTTCTTT.

In its sample, this clonotype was seen many times. The gene calls are TRBV4-2 and TRBJ2-1; D remains ambiguous. Germline V lookup: CDR1 LGHNA, CDR2 YNFKEQ. The V end was cut by 1 base, the J end by 2 bases, with 15 bases between. The length of the CDR3 is 17 residues. The CDR3 DNA reads as TGTGCCAGCAGCCAAGTCGGGCCGTCGCATGCCTACAATGAGCAGTTCTTC. This codes for CASSQVGPSHAYNEQFF.

This clonotype was counted a few times. The chain employs TRBV14 and TRBJ1-1; D is unclear. V was shortened by 4 bases and J by 7 bases, with 7 bases between the two germline ends. The germline gives CDR1 SGHDN, CDR2 FVKESK. CDR3 length: 11 residues. CDR3 loop: CASSPYSEAFF. In nucleotides, the CDR3 is TGTGCCAGCAGCCCCTACAGTGAAGCTTTCTTT. Using reference TRBV14 and TRBJ1-1 for the parts outside the CDR3, the full variable domain is EAGVTQFPSHSVIEKGQTVTLRCDPISGHDNLYWYRRVMGKEIKFLLHFVKESKQDESGMPNNRFLAERTGGTYSTLKVQPAELEDSGVYFCASSPYSEAFFGQGTRLTVV.

This clonotype has ten or more counts. The rearrangement uses TRBV5-6 and TRBJ2-1; 7 bases are shared with TRBD2. CDR3 size: 15 residues. The V and J ends lost 2 bases and 2 bases, in that order; junction bases with no gene match: 4. Germline CDR1 is SGHDT and CDR2 is YYEEEE. The CDR3 loop reads CASSFRGSTYNEQFF. The CDR3 DNA reads as TGTGCCAGCAGCTTTCGCGGGAGCACCTACAATGAGCAGTTCTTC.

This clonotype was detected many times. One end of the junction is discordant with germline, which a read error may explain. The CDR3 coding sequence is TGCGCCAGCACCTTGGGACTTGCCGGGGAGCTGTTTTTT. Translated, it gives CASTLGLAGELFF. The chain employs TRBV5-1 and TRBJ2-2; D is perhaps TRBD2 (6 bases). Per the germline V gene, CDR1 is SGHRS and CDR2 is YFSETQ. This CDR3 comprises 13 residues.

There are many counts of this clonotype. This chain links TRBV20-1 with TRBJ2-3; no definite D call. The germline gives CDR1 DFQATT, CDR2 SNEGSKA (reference sequence). This CDR3 spans 14 amino acids. V was pared by 2 bases and J by 4 bases, with 13 bases between. The DNA for the CDR3 is TGCAGTGCTAGATTCGGACCTGGGGCAGATACGCAGTATTTT. It is translated as CSARFGPGADTQYF.

This clonotype was recorded at least ten times. This sequence joins TRBV4-3 and TRBJ1-1; D is ambiguous. The V gene's germline CDR1 is LGHNA and CDR2 YSLEER. This CDR3 is built from 14 residues. Deletions cut 1 base from V and 0 bases from J, with 6 bases between. The CDR3 bases are TGCGCCAGCAGCCAAGTAATACTGAACACTGAAGCTTTCTTT. Protein sequence: CASSQVILNTEAFF.